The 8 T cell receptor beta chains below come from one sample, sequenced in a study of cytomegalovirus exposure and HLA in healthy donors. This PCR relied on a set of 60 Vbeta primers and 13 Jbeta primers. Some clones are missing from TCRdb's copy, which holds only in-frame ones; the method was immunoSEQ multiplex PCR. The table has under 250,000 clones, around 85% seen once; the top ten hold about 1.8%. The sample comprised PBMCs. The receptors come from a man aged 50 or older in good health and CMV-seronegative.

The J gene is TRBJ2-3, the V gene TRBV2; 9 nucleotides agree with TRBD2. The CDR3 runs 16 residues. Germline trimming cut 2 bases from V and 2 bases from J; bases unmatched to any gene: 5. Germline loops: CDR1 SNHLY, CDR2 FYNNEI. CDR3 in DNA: TGTGCCAGCAGTGAAAGGGGACTAGCCCTCACAGATACGCAGTATTTT. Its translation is CASSERGLALTDTQYF. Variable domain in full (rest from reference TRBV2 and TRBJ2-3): EPEVTQTPSHQVTQMGQEVILRCVPISNHLYFYWYRQILGQKVEFLVSFYNNEISEKSEIFDDQFSVERPDGSNFTLKIRSTKLEDSAMYFCASSERGLALTDTQYFGPGTRLTVL.

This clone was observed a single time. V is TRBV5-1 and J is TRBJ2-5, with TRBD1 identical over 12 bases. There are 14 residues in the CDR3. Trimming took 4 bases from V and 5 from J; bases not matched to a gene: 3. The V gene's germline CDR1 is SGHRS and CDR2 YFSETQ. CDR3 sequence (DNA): TGCGCCAGCAGCGGGGGACAGGGGGCTGAGACCCAGTACTTC. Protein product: CASSGGQGAETQYF. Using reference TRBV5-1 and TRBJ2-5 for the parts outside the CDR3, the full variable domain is KAGVTQTPRYLIKTRGQQVTLSCSPISGHRSVSWYQQTPGQGLQFLFEYFSETQRNKGNFPGRFSGRQFSNSRSEMNVSTLELGDSALYLCASSGGQGAETQYFGPGTRLLVL.

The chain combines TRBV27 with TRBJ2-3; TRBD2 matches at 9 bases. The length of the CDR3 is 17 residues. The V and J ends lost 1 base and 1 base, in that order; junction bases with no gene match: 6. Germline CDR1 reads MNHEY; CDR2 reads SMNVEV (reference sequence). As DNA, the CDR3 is TGTGCCAGCAGTTTATTCCCAGCGGGAGGACGCACAGATACGCAGTATTTT. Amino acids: CASSLFPAGGRTDTQYF.

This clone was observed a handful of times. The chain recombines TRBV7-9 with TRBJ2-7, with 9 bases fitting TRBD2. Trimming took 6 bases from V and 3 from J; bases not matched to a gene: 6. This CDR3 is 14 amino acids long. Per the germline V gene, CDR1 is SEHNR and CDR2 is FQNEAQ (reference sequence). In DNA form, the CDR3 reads TGTGCCAGCAGTTTGGGACTAGCAGACTACGAGCAGTACTTC. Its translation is CASSLGLADYEQYF.

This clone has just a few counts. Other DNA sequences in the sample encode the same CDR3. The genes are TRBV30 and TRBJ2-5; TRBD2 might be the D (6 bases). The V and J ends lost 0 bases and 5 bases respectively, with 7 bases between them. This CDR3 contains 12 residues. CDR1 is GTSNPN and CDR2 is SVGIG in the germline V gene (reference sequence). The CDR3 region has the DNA TGTGCCTGGAGTGTGGCGGGGGAGACCCAGTACTTC. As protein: CAWSVAGETQYF.

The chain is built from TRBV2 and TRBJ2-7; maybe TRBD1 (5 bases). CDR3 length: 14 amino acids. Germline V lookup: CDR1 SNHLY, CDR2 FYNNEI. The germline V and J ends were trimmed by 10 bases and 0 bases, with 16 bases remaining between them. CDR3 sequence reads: CATTLDSYSYEQYF. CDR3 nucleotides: TGTGCCACCACCCTTGACAGCTACTCCTACGAGCAGTACTTC. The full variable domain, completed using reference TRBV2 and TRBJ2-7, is EPEVTQTPSHQVTQMGQEVILRCVPISNHLYFYWYRQILGQKVEFLVSFYNNEISEKSEIFDDQFSVERPDGSNFTLKIRSTKLEDSAMYFCATTLDSYSYEQYFGPGTRLTVT.

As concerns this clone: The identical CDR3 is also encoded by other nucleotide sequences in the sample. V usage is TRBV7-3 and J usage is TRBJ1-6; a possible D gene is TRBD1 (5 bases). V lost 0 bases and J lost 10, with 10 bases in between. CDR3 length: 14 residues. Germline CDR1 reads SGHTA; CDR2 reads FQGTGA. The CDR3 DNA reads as TGTGCCAGCAGCTTAACGGGAGGGGACTCACCCCTCCACTTT. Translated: CASSLTGGDSPLHF.

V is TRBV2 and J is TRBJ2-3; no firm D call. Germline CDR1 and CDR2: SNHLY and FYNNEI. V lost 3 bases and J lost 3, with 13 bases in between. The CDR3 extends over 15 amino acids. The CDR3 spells CASSEQGSGTDTQYF. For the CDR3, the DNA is TGTGCCAGCAGTGAGCAAGGATCGGGTACAGATACGCAGTATTTT.